These 5 T cell receptor beta chains came from one sample sequenced in a study of blood T cell repertoires in COVID-19. Generated by immunoSEQ multiplex PCR, the TCRdb table keeps only in-frame clones and is missing some. The table includes roughly 110,000 clones, around 85% detected once. Source material: peripheral blood. Receptors were obtained from a man between 50 and 59 years old with acute or convalescent COVID-19.

This clone was seen once. The V and J genes are TRBV7-9 and TRBJ2-3; the match to TRBD1 covers 11 bases. This CDR3 comprises 17 residues. Trimming took 5 bases from V and 4 from J; bases not matched to a gene: 11. Per the germline V gene, CDR1 is SEHNR and CDR2 is FQNEAQ (reference sequence). CDR3 sequence: CASSQVPGQGGADTQYF. The CDR3 DNA reads as TGTGCCAGCAGCCAAGTACCGGGACAGGGGGGCGCAGATACGCAGTATTTT.

J is TRBJ1-4 and V is TRBV4-1; D is uncertain. V was clipped by 2 bases and J by 0 bases, with 10 bases between them. Germline CDR1 reads MGHRA; CDR2 reads YSYEKL. The CDR3 consists of 16 residues. CDR3 DNA sequence: TGCGCCAGCAGCCAATTCAGGTTAACAACTAATGAAAAACTGTTTTTT. Translation: CASSQFRLTTNEKLFF.

DNA of the CDR3: TGTGCCTGGAGCCCCAGGGGACAGGGACGTTCTAACTATGGCTACACCTTC. Its protein is CAWSPRGQGRSNYGYTF. The rearrangement joins TRBV30 to TRBJ1-2; 9 positions match TRBD1. V shed 3 bases, J shed 0 bases, and the junction held 11 bases outside the gene matches. CDR3 length: 17 residues. Germline loops: CDR1 GTSNPN, CDR2 SVGIG (reference sequence).

The chain couples TRBV3-1 (or the pseudogene TRBV3-2) to TRBJ1-2; TRBD1 might be the D (6 bases). CDR3 length equals 15 residues. Germline CDR1 is LGHDT and CDR2 is YNNKEL (reference sequence). The V end lost 1 base, the J end lost 4 bases, and 13 bases lay between the germline ends. The CDR3 region is CASSQGTGLFYGYTF. The CDR3 DNA follows: TGTGCCAGCAGCCAAGGAACAGGGCTTTTCTATGGCTACACCTTC.

This clone has just a few counts. The V call is TRBV12-3 or TRBV12-4, the J call TRBJ1-1, with unresolved D. This CDR3 is 13 amino acids long. V was pared by 0 bases and J by 0 bases, with 2 bases between. CDR3 nucleotides: TGTGCCAGCAGTTTAGCCATGAACACTGAAGCTTTCTTT. Residues: CASSLAMNTEAFF.